These T cell receptor beta chains were read from a single sample in a study of long-term antiretroviral therapy in people with HIV. Measured with immunoSEQ multiplex PCR; TCRdb has only the in-frame clones, and not every one. The sample includes roughly 14,000 clones, around 90% of them seen just once. Sequencing used unsorted PBMCs, obtained roughly 2.3 years before starting antiretroviral therapy. These receptor sequences come from a woman in her 30s with HIV. The CDR3 runs from the conserved cysteine through the conserved F or W. Fields, in order: D gene, V gene, J gene, clone size, CDR3 DNA, CDR3 protein. A D gene is named only where the DNA matches it firmly. Size is omitted from some rows. Given values are once, few, many or a class for expanded clones.

D gene: NA; V gene: TRBV7-9; J gene: TRBJ1-2; clone size: NA; CDR3 DNA: TGTGCCAGCAGCTTATCGGGACAAGGGAACTATGGCTACACCTTC; CDR3 protein: CASSLSGQGNYGYTF
D gene: NA; V gene: TRBV6-6; J gene: TRBJ1-4; clone size: NA; CDR3 DNA: TGTGCCAGCAGTTTCGACCAGGATGAAAAACTGTTTTTT; CDR3 protein: CASSFDQDEKLFF
D gene: TRBD1; V gene: TRBV7-3; J gene: TRBJ2-2; clone size: NA; CDR3 DNA: TGTGCCAGCAGCTTAACTCCACAGGGGCCGAACACCGGGGAGCTGTTTTTT; CDR3 protein: CASSLTPQGPNTGELFF
D gene: NA; V gene: TRBV18; J gene: TRBJ1-2; clone size: NA; CDR3 DNA: TGTGCCAGCTCCCCGGACACCGGGACCGTCGATTTC; CDR3 protein: CASSPDTGTVDF
D gene: NA; V gene: TRBV5-5; J gene: TRBJ1-5; clone size: NA; CDR3 DNA: TGTGCCAGCAGCTTGCAGGGAATCAATCAGCCCCAGCATTTT; CDR3 protein: CASSLQGINQPQHF
D gene: NA; V gene: TRBV18; J gene: TRBJ2-6; clone size: NA; CDR3 DNA: TGTGCCAGCTCACAAGGGGCGCACGGGGCCAACGTCCTGACTTTC; CDR3 protein: CASSQGAHGANVLTF
D gene: TRBD2; V gene: TRBV7-2; J gene: TRBJ2-3; clone size: NA; CDR3 DNA: TGTGCCAGCAGCTTACTAGCGGGGGGCGGGAAAGATACGCAGTATTTT; CDR3 protein: CASSLLAGGGKDTQYF
D gene: NA; V gene: TRBV5-1; J gene: TRBJ1-1; clone size: NA; CDR3 DNA: TGCGCCAGCAGCCAGACCGGGACAACGAACACTGAAGCTTTCTTT; CDR3 protein: CASSQTGTTNTEAFF
D gene: NA; V gene: TRBV27; J gene: TRBJ1-1; clone size: once; CDR3 DNA: TGTGCCAGCAGTTTATACTGGAACACTGAAGCTTTCTTT; CDR3 protein: CASSLYWNTEAFF
D gene: TRBD2; V gene: TRBV7-8; J gene: TRBJ2-5; clone size: NA; CDR3 DNA: TGTGCCAGCAGCTTACTCGGCGGGGGGGGTGAAGAGACCCAGTACTTC; CDR3 protein: CASSLLGGGGEETQYF
D gene: TRBD2; V gene: TRBV7-2; J gene: TRBJ2-3; clone size: once; CDR3 DNA: TGTGCCAGCAGCGCACCTCGACCGGGACTAGAAACAGATACGCAGTATTTT; CDR3 protein: CASSAPRPGLETDTQYF
D gene: NA; V gene: TRBV20-1; J gene: TRBJ1-2; clone size: NA; CDR3 DNA: TGCAGTGCCCGTGGTTTTAATGGCTACACCTTC; CDR3 protein: CSARGFNGYTF
D gene: NA; V gene: TRBV9; J gene: TRBJ1-6; clone size: NA; CDR3 DNA: TGTGCCAGCAGCCCGCCCAGTCTTGGAGGGCAGTATTCACCCCTCCACTTT; CDR3 protein: CASSPPSLGGQYSPLHF
D gene: TRBD1; V gene: TRBV5-4; J gene: TRBJ1-2; clone size: NA; CDR3 DNA: TGTGCCAGCAGCGAGACAGGGAGGTACACCTTC; CDR3 protein: CASSETGRYTF
D gene: NA; V gene: TRBV5-6; J gene: TRBJ2-7; clone size: NA; CDR3 DNA: TGTGCCAGCAGCCTCAAATCTTACGAGCAGTACTTC; CDR3 protein: CASSLKSYEQYF
D gene: NA; V gene: TRBV19; J gene: TRBJ2-3; clone size: NA; CDR3 DNA: TGTGCCAGTAGTATAGTTCCAGCTAGTCTGCAGAGAGATACGCAGTATTTT; CDR3 protein: CASSIVPASLQRDTQYF
D gene: TRBD2; V gene: TRBV6-1; J gene: TRBJ2-7; clone size: NA; CDR3 DNA: TGTGCCAGCAGCCCTAGCGGGGGTGTAACCTACGAGCAGTACTTC; CDR3 protein: CASSPSGGVTYEQYF
D gene: NA; V gene: TRBV5-1; J gene: TRBJ1-1; clone size: NA; CDR3 DNA: TGCGCCAGCAGCTCCTCAGGTCTCATGAACACTGAAGCTTTCTTT; CDR3 protein: CASSSSGLMNTEAFF
D gene: NA; V gene: TRBV18; J gene: TRBJ1-2; clone size: NA; CDR3 DNA: TGTGCCAGCTCACAGGGACTCCGAAACTATGGCTACACCTTC; CDR3 protein: CASSQGLRNYGYTF
D gene: NA; V gene: TRBV9; J gene: TRBJ1-3; clone size: NA; CDR3 DNA: TGTGCCAGCAGCCCTAGCTCAGGGGATGGAAACACCATATATTTT; CDR3 protein: CASSPSSGDGNTIYF
D gene: NA; V gene: TRBV5-5; J gene: TRBJ2-1; clone size: NA; CDR3 DNA: TGTGCCAGCAGCGCCACGGGAAACAATGAGCAGTTCTTC; CDR3 protein: CASSATGNNEQFF
D gene: TRBD1; V gene: TRBV7-3; J gene: TRBJ2-5; clone size: NA; CDR3 DNA: TGTGCCAGCAGCCCCACGGGACAGCAAGAGACCCAGTACTTC; CDR3 protein: CASSPTGQQETQYF
D gene: NA; V gene: TRBV6-5; J gene: TRBJ2-7; clone size: once; CDR3 DNA: TGTGCCAGCAAGGTCGGTGGGCTCGAGCAGTACTTC; CDR3 protein: CASKVGGLEQYF
D gene: NA; V gene: TRBV7-8; J gene: TRBJ1-2; clone size: NA; CDR3 DNA: TGTGCCAGCAGCCTAGGGGGAGGGGCTCTAAGTGAAAACTATGGCTACACCTTC; CDR3 protein: CASSLGGGALSENYGYTF
D gene: NA; V gene: TRBV29-1; J gene: TRBJ2-3; clone size: NA; CDR3 DNA: TGCAGCGTTGAAGATCTCTTTGGTGATACGCAGTATTTT; CDR3 protein: CSVEDLFGDTQYF
D gene: NA; V gene: TRBV7-8; J gene: TRBJ2-4; clone size: NA; CDR3 DNA: TGTGCCAGCGGCGGGCTGGGGTTAGACATTCAGTACTTC; CDR3 protein: CASGGLGLDIQYF
D gene: TRBD1; V gene: TRBV27; J gene: TRBJ1-1; clone size: NA; CDR3 DNA: TGTGCCAGCAGTTTGGGGACAGCCACTGAAGCTTTCTTT; CDR3 protein: CASSLGTATEAFF
D gene: NA; V gene: TRBV18; J gene: TRBJ1-1; clone size: NA; CDR3 DNA: TGTGCCAGCTCACCCTCCTCGGGACATAAGAACACTGAAGCTTTCTTT; CDR3 protein: CASSPSSGHKNTEAFF
D gene: NA; V gene: TRBV5-1; J gene: TRBJ2-5; clone size: NA; CDR3 DNA: TGCGCCAGCAGCTTGGGCGCAGCCGAAGAGACCCAGTACTTC; CDR3 protein: CASSLGAAEETQYF
D gene: NA; V gene: TRBV5-1; J gene: TRBJ2-3; clone size: NA; CDR3 DNA: TGCGCCAGCAGCCCCCTAGGGTCGACAGATACGCAGTATTTT; CDR3 protein: CASSPLGSTDTQYF
D gene: TRBD1; V gene: TRBV2; J gene: TRBJ2-7; clone size: NA; CDR3 DNA: TGTGCCAGCGGGACAGGGGTCGGTAAGCAGTACTTC; CDR3 protein: CASGTGVGKQYF
D gene: NA; V gene: TRBV18; J gene: TRBJ1-2; clone size: NA; CDR3 DNA: TGTGCCAGCTCACCGAGAGTAATAGGAGGGGCAGGGAACTATGGCTACACCTTC; CDR3 protein: CASSPRVIGGAGNYGYTF
D gene: TRBD1; V gene: TRBV11-2; J gene: TRBJ2-7; clone size: NA; CDR3 DNA: TGTGCCAGCAGCCCGCGTGACAGGGGGATTACGAAGCAGTACTTC; CDR3 protein: CASSPRDRGITKQYF
D gene: NA; V gene: TRBV5-8; J gene: TRBJ2-3; clone size: NA; CDR3 DNA: TGTGCCAGCAGCTTTCGACCCGGGGGCGGGGGAATCTTCACAGATACGCAGTATTTT; CDR3 protein: CASSFRPGGGGIFTDTQYF
D gene: NA; V gene: TRBV7-8; J gene: TRBJ1-4; clone size: few; CDR3 DNA: TGTGCCAGCAGCTTAGGGATTTATGAAAAACTGTTTTTT; CDR3 protein: CASSLGIYEKLFF
D gene: NA; V gene: TRBV14; J gene: TRBJ1-2; clone size: NA; CDR3 DNA: TGTGCCAGCAGCCCTTCGGATTCGAGGGGCTACACCTTC; CDR3 protein: CASSPSDSRGYTF
D gene: NA; V gene: TRBV4-1; J gene: TRBJ1-2; clone size: NA; CDR3 DNA: TGCGCCAGCAGCCAAGCGGTGACAGGCCTCTATGGCTACACCTTC; CDR3 protein: CASSQAVTGLYGYTF
D gene: NA; V gene: TRBV10-1; J gene: TRBJ1-2; clone size: NA; CDR3 DNA: TGCGCCAGCAGTGAGGACGACAGTCTGTCCTATGGCTACACCTTC; CDR3 protein: CASSEDDSLSYGYTF
D gene: TRBD1; V gene: TRBV5-4; J gene: TRBJ2-1; clone size: NA; CDR3 DNA: TGTGCCAGCAGCTACCGGGACAGAAACAATGAGCAGTTCTTC; CDR3 protein: CASSYRDRNNEQFF
D gene: NA; V gene: TRBV2; J gene: TRBJ1-5; clone size: few; CDR3 DNA: TGTGCCAGCAGCAGGGAGGGCAATCAGCCCCAGCATTTT; CDR3 protein: CASSREGNQPQHF
D gene: NA; V gene: TRBV5-1; J gene: TRBJ1-2; clone size: NA; CDR3 DNA: TGCGCCAGCAGCTTGGAGTGGGAATCTAACTATGGCTACACCTTC; CDR3 protein: CASSLEWESNYGYTF
D gene: NA; V gene: TRBV5-5; J gene: TRBJ1-1; clone size: NA; CDR3 DNA: TGTGCCAGCAGCTTCGTCGGAGGGAACACTGAAGCTTTCTTT; CDR3 protein: CASSFVGGNTEAFF
D gene: NA; V gene: TRBV5-4; J gene: TRBJ2-1; clone size: NA; CDR3 DNA: TGTGCCAGCAGCTTCCTCAATGAGCAGTTCTTC; CDR3 protein: CASSFLNEQFF
D gene: NA; V gene: TRBV18; J gene: TRBJ1-4; clone size: NA; CDR3 DNA: TGTGCCAGCTCACCACAGCGGACTAATGAAAAACTGTTTTTT; CDR3 protein: CASSPQRTNEKLFF
D gene: TRBD2; V gene: TRBV11-1; J gene: TRBJ2-7; clone size: NA; CDR3 DNA: TGTGCCAGCAGCAGTAGCGGGGGGGAGGACGAGCAGTACTTC; CDR3 protein: CASSSSGGEDEQYF
D gene: NA; V gene: TRBV4-3; J gene: TRBJ1-2; clone size: once; CDR3 DNA: TGCGCCAGCAGCCACCCAGGGTCAGCTAACTATGGCTACACCTTC; CDR3 protein: CASSHPGSANYGYTF
D gene: TRBD1; V gene: TRBV29-1; J gene: TRBJ1-4; clone size: NA; CDR3 DNA: TGCAGCGTTGACCTAGGACAGGGTAACGGTGAAAAACTGTTTTTT; CDR3 protein: CSVDLGQGNGEKLFF
D gene: NA; V gene: TRBV5-1; J gene: TRBJ2-2; clone size: NA; CDR3 DNA: TGCGCCAGCAGCCCACAGGGAGACGAGGAGCTGTTTTTT; CDR3 protein: CASSPQGDEELFF